These 24 T cell receptor beta chains came from one sample sequenced in a study of blood T cell repertoires in COVID-19. Generated by immunoSEQ multiplex PCR, the TCRdb table keeps only in-frame clones and is missing some. The sample contains tens of thousands of clones, over 75% of which appear only once. Source material: peripheral blood. The source of these receptors is a woman in her 40s with acute or convalescent COVID-19.

V and J are TRBV30 and TRBJ2-4, with D perhaps matching TRBD1 (7 bases). With 0 bases removed from V and 8 bases from J, the gap between germline ends came to 17 bases. In germline, CDR1 is GTSNPN, CDR2 SVGIG (reference sequence). This CDR3 has 15 amino acids. The CDR3 DNA sequence: TGTGCCTGGAGTGTTTTGGGCAGGGGGACTGACATTCAGTACTTC. It encodes CAWSVLGRGTDIQYF.

J is TRBJ1-5 and V is TRBV23-1, with 9 bases identical to TRBD1. TRBV23-1 is an ORF; its function is uncertain. The length of the CDR3 is 15 residues. Losses at the gene ends were 0 bases for V and 7 bases for J; bases not matched to a gene: 4. The CDR3 DNA reads TGCGCCAGCAGTCAATCTGGACAGGGGTACCAGCCCCAGCATTTT. This sequence encodes CASSQSGQGYQPQHF.

This rearrangement joins TRBV28 to TRBJ1-6; 7 bases fit TRBD1. The CDR3 spans 15 residues. After removal of 3 bases from V and 7 bases from J, the junction contained 6 bases not matched to a gene. Germline V lookup: CDR1 MDHEN, CDR2 SYDVKM. The CDR3, as DNA: TGTGCCAGCAGTTTGGTTACACAGGGGAATTCACCCCTCCACTTT. Its translation: CASSLVTQGNSPLHF.

The J gene is TRBJ2-3, the V gene TRBV7-6; 9 bases line up with TRBD2. Looked up from germline, CDR1 is SGHVS and CDR2 is FNYEAQ. This CDR3 has 17 amino acids. Losses at the gene ends were 5 bases for V and 0 bases for J; bases not matched to a gene: 9. The CDR3 nucleotides read TGTGCCAGCAGCCCTAATAGACTAGCGGTGAGCACAGATACGCAGTATTTT. Its translation is CASSPNRLAVSTDTQYF.

This rearrangement joins TRBV7-9 to TRBJ1-2; 12 positions agree with TRBD1. The V gene end was trimmed by 0 bases and the J gene end by 7 bases; junction bases not matched to a gene: 6. The CDR3 length is 16 residues. The germline gives CDR1 SEHNR, CDR2 FQNEAQ (reference sequence). In nucleotides, the CDR3 is TGTGCCAGCAGCTTAGCGGCCGGGACAGGGGGCTCTGGCTACACCTTC. This codes for CASSLAAGTGGSGYTF.

The CDR3 bases are TGTGCCAGCAGTTTTATTAGCGGCCTTTCCTACAATGAGCAGTTCTTC. This translates into CASSFISGLSYNEQFF. The rearrangement uses TRBV27 and TRBJ2-1; tentatively, D is TRBD2 (6 bases). Germline loops: CDR1 MNHEY, CDR2 SMNVEV (reference sequence). The CDR3 extends over 16 amino acids. V gave up 3 bases and J gave up 1 base, with 13 bases separating them.

The gene calls are TRBV27 and TRBJ2-1, with TRBD1 identical over 7 bases. This CDR3 is built from 15 residues. Per germline, CDR1 MNHEY and CDR2 SMNVEV (reference sequence). Unmatched junction bases numbered 6, after V lost 1 base and J lost 6 bases. The CDR3 nucleotides read TGTGCCAGCAGTTTATTGACAGGGTTTTCCAATGAGCAGTTCTTC. This sequence encodes CASSLLTGFSNEQFF.

CDR3 amino acids: CASSLRTGGATRTEAFF. In DNA, the CDR3 is TGCGCCAGCAGCTTGAGGACAGGGGGCGCGACGAGGACTGAAGCTTTCTTT. This rearrangement joins TRBV5-1 to TRBJ1-1; the match to TRBD1 covers 11 bases. Per germline, CDR1 SGHRS and CDR2 YFSETQ. The CDR3 runs 17 residues. J was trimmed by 5 bases and V by 1 base; bases with no gene match: 10.

The V call is TRBV5-4, the J call TRBJ2-7, with 7 nucleotides matching TRBD1. Germline V gene sequence: CDR1 SGHNT, CDR2 YYREEE (reference sequence). J lost 1 base, V lost 0 bases, and 4 bases had no gene match. This CDR3 is 15 amino acids long. CDR3 protein: CASSLGGQKSYEQYF. The CDR3 nucleotides read TGTGCCAGCAGCTTGGGGGGACAGAAATCCTACGAGCAGTACTTC.

The chain has TRBV15 and TRBJ2-4; TRBD1 might be the D (6 bases). The CDR3 spans 14 residues. Between the trimmed V and J ends, which lost 5 bases and 4 bases, there was a span of 12 bases. Germline V gene sequence: CDR1 LNHNV, CDR2 YYDKDF (reference sequence). The CDR3 DNA reads TGTGCCACCAGCCTCACCACAGGGAAAAACATTCAGTACTTC. This codes for CATSLTTGKNIQYF.

J is TRBJ2-1 and V is TRBV9; the match to TRBD2 covers 8 bases. Germline trimming cut 6 bases from V and 12 bases from J; bases unmatched to any gene: 17. The length of the CDR3 is 15 residues. The germline CDR1 and CDR2 sequences are SGDLS and YYNGEE. For the CDR3, the DNA is TGTGCCAGCACGCCCACTCAAATGGCGGGGGGCCGGCAGTTCTTC. Translated, it gives CASTPTQMAGGRQFF.

The chain joins TRBV4-3 to TRBJ1-2; D perhaps matches TRBD1 (6 bases). CDR1 and CDR2 (germline): LGHNA, YSLEER. This CDR3 region has 15 residues. Deletions cut 1 base from V and 5 bases from J, with 14 bases between. The chain's CDR3 is CASSQVPGVLYGYTF. CDR3 coding DNA: TGCGCCAGCAGCCAAGTTCCAGGGGTCCTATATGGCTACACCTTC.

CDR3 loop: CASSTDRVRQPQHF. The CDR3, as DNA: TGTGCCAGTAGTACGGACAGGGTCCGTCAGCCCCAGCATTTT. The chain uses TRBV19 and TRBJ1-5; 8 bases fit TRBD1. Germline V lookup: CDR1 LNHDA, CDR2 SQIVND (reference sequence). V was pared by 4 bases and J by 6 bases, with 5 bases of the junction left unmatched. This CDR3 is 14 amino acids long.

The chain has TRBV10-3 and TRBJ2-3; 8 nucleotides align to TRBD2. V lost 0 bases to trimming and J lost 3 bases; unmatched junction nucleotides: 2. Germline loops: CDR1 ENHRY, CDR2 SYGVKD. The CDR3 is made up of 15 amino acids. CDR3 sequence: CAISESQRETDTQYF. The CDR3 bases are TGTGCCATCAGTGAGTCGCAGCGGGAGACAGATACGCAGTATTTT.

The V gene is TRBV3-1 (or the pseudogene TRBV3-2), the J gene TRBJ2-7; no reliable D call. The CDR3 runs 14 residues. Trimming stripped 4 bases from V and 3 bases from J, with 13 bases between. Germline V gene data show CDR1 as LGHDT and CDR2 as YNNKEL (reference sequence). In nucleotides, the CDR3 is TGTGCCAGCAGCCTAGGAGTTGCGTACTACGAGCAGTACTTC. Its translation is CASSLGVAYYEQYF.

This clone was observed a single time. The V gene is TRBV6-5, the J gene TRBJ2-5; no definite D call. CDR1 and CDR2 from the germline V gene are MNHEY and SVGAGI. Trimming pared 0 bases from V and 9 bases from J, leaving 11 bases between. The CDR3 runs 13 residues. The CDR3 reads CASSYSDPEAQYF. The CDR3 nucleotides are TGTGCCAGCAGTTACTCAGACCCCGAGGCCCAGTACTTC.

The V call is TRBV3-1 (or the pseudogene TRBV3-2), the J call TRBJ2-7; D perhaps matches TRBD2 (6 bases). V shed 1 base and J shed 9 bases, with 16 bases lying between them. The germline V gene encodes CDR1 LGHDT and CDR2 YNNKEL (reference sequence). The CDR3 is 14 residues long. CDR3 sequence reads: CASSQAGASEVQYF. CDR3 nucleotide sequence: TGTGCCAGCAGCCAAGCTGGGGCTAGCGAAGTGCAGTACTTC.

The V call is TRBV27, the J call TRBJ1-1; D call uncertain. The CDR3 spans 11 residues. From germline, CDR1 is MNHEY and CDR2 SMNVEV (reference sequence). Trimming left V 7 bases short and J 5 bases short, with 8 bases between. Written as DNA, the CDR3 is TGTGCCAGCAAGCGGAGGACTGAAGCTTTCTTT. Translation: CASKRRTEAFF.

This sequence joins TRBV9 and TRBJ1-1, with a weak D call TRBD1 (5 bases). Germline-derived CDR1 and CDR2 are SGDLS and YYNGEE. Trimming took 4 bases from V and 6 from J, leaving 19 bases between them. The CDR3 contains 15 residues. The CDR3 is CASSIRGSSVSEAFF. CDR3 sequence (DNA): TGTGCCAGCAGCATCCGGGGGTCCTCGGTGTCTGAAGCTTTCTTT.

The V and J genes are TRBV20-1 and TRBJ1-1; D is possibly TRBD1 (5 bases). The length of the CDR3 is 11 residues. The ends were cut back, 6 bases at V and 1 base at J, with 6 bases in the middle. Germline V gene sequence: CDR1 DFQATT, CDR2 SNEGSKA (reference sequence). CDR3 protein: CSAQGNTEAFF. The CDR3, as DNA: TGCAGTGCCCAGGGGAACACTGAAGCTTTCTTT.

The chain joins TRBV10-3 to TRBJ1-1; TRBD1 might be the D (6 bases). Germline assignment: CDR1 ENHRY and CDR2 SYGVKD. The V end lost 8 bases, the J end lost 6 bases, and 13 bases lay between the germline ends. The CDR3 sequence is 12 residues long. The DNA of the CDR3 is TGTGCCATCGGCCAGGGGTCCCCTGAAGCTTTCTTT. This sequence encodes CAIGQGSPEAFF.

The rearrangement joins TRBV5-4 to TRBJ2-1; 11 bases are shared with TRBD2. The V gene's germline CDR1 is SGHNT and CDR2 YYREEE (reference sequence). The CDR3 has 16 residues. J gave up 9 bases and V 0 bases, and 8 bases lay outside the gene matches. The CDR3 sequence is CASSLAGTSGLGEQFF. The CDR3 coding sequence is TGTGCCAGCAGCTTGGCCGGGACTAGCGGACTCGGTGAGCAGTTCTTC. Full variable domain (outside the CDR3, taken from reference TRBV5-4 and TRBJ2-1): ETGVTQSPTHLIKTRGQQVTLRCSSQSGHNTVSWYQQALGQGPQFIFQYYREEENGRGNFPPRFSGLQFPNYSSELNVNALELDDSALYLCASSLAGTSGLGEQFFGPGTRLTVL.

This clone was observed a few times. V is TRBV18 and J is TRBJ2-7, with 8 bases that match TRBD1. Germline V gene lookup returns CDR1 KGHSH and CDR2 LQKENI. This CDR3 is 15 amino acids long. The ends lost 3 bases at V and 2 bases at J; junction bases unmatched: 6. The CDR3 is CASSPPGTGAYEQYF. The DNA for the CDR3 is TGTGCCAGCTCACCTCCCGGGACAGGAGCCTACGAGCAGTACTTC.

This clone came up a few times. V usage is TRBV14 and J usage is TRBJ2-1; 13 bases are a match to TRBD2. V lost 0 bases, J lost 9 bases, and 11 bases stayed unmatched. The germline V gene encodes CDR1 SGHDN and CDR2 FVKESK. CDR3 length: 18 amino acids. CDR3 amino acids: CASSQDLDGTSGRAEQFF. CDR3 nucleotides: TGTGCCAGCAGCCAAGATCTAGACGGCACTAGCGGGAGGGCTGAGCAGTTCTTC.